This passage covers 8 T cell receptor beta chains from one sample sequenced in a study of T-cell reconstitution after alpha-beta-depleted transplantation in children. Researchers prepared the TCRbeta library using unique molecular identifiers, the study reports. From the PCR reads, TCRdb called clonotypes with MiXCR, one entry per CDR3 protein. The data contain around 490,000 distinct CDR3 sequences, 10% to 12% of them singletons. The sequenced sample was PBMCs, mostly from graft donor cells, obtained 180 days after TCRalphabeta/CD19-depleted stem cell transplant. Source of these receptors: a female patient younger than 10 who had a stem cell transplant for aplastic anemia, so the T cells may come from the graft donor.

The gene calls are TRBV3-1 and TRBJ2-3; TRBD1 matches 7 bases. Trimming at V came to 2 bases and at J to 2 bases, leaving 7 bases not matched to a gene. The V gene's germline CDR1 is LGHDT and CDR2 YNNKEL (reference sequence). The CDR3 covers 16 residues. CDR3 coding DNA: TGTGCCAGCAGCCAACCACAGGGGACGCCCACAGATACGCAGTATTTT. Amino acids: CASSQPQGTPTDTQYF.

The genes are TRBV11-2 and TRBJ2-1; 9 bases agree with TRBD2. Per germline, CDR1 SGHAT and CDR2 FQNNGV. The CDR3 is 15 amino acids. Germline trimming cut 1 base from V and 8 bases from J; bases unmatched to any gene: 6. The CDR3 DNA reads as TGTGCCAGCAGCTTAGGCGGGAGGGCCGAAGATGAGCAGTTCTTC. This codes for CASSLGGRAEDEQFF.

This clonotype was recorded many times. V and J are TRBV11-1 and TRBJ1-1; the D gene is possibly TRBD1 (6 bases). The CDR3 is 18 residues long. CDR1 SGHAT and CDR2 FQDESV come from the germline V gene (reference sequence). Trimming took 5 bases from V and 2 from J, leaving 24 bases between them. CDR3 protein: CASSKTTGLPLTNTEAFF. CDR3 in DNA: TGTGCCAGCAGCAAAACGACAGGCTTACCCCTCACAAACACTGAAGCTTTCTTT.

In this sample, this clonotype turned up many times. This chain joins TRBV7-2 and TRBJ2-1; 7 bases match TRBD2. Losses at the gene ends were 4 bases for V and 0 bases for J; bases not matched to a gene: 3. Germline V CDR1 and CDR2: SGHTA, FQGNSA. The CDR3 is made up of 15 amino acids. The CDR3 is CASSSRGSSYNEQFF. CDR3 nucleotides: TGTGCCAGCAGCTCCCGCGGGAGCTCCTACAATGAGCAGTTCTTC.

This clonotype was detected only a few times. The genes are TRBV7-2 and TRBJ1-1; D is possibly TRBD1 (5 bases). CDR1 is SGHTA, CDR2 FQGNSA, per germline. V lost 0 bases, J lost 0 bases, and 8 bases lay in between. The CDR3 extends over 15 amino acids. The CDR3 protein is CASSLALGLNTEAFF. CDR3 DNA: TGTGCCAGCAGCTTAGCGTTGGGGCTGAACACTGAAGCTTTCTTT.

This clonotype was found many times. The CDR3 protein is CSAIGSGNTGELFF. CDR3 nucleotides: TGCAGTGCTATTGGTAGCGGGAACACCGGGGAGCTGTTTTTT. The chain employs TRBV20-1 and TRBJ2-2, with a possible D match to TRBD2 (6 bases). In germline, CDR1 is DFQATT, CDR2 SNEGSKA (reference sequence). V was clipped by 4 bases and J by 1 base, with 10 bases between them. The CDR3 runs to 14 residues.

This clonotype was counted between two and nine times. This rearrangement joins TRBV5-1 to TRBJ2-5, with TRBD1 as a possible D gene (6 bases). V gave up 0 bases and J gave up 7 bases, with 10 bases separating them. The CDR3 covers 13 residues. Germline assignment: CDR1 SGHRS and CDR2 YFSETQ. In nucleotides, the CDR3 is TGCGCCAGCAGCTTGGAGGACAGTGGGACCCAGTACTTC. Amino acid sequence: CASSLEDSGTQYF.

This clonotype showed up just a few times. This chain links TRBV7-6 with TRBJ2-3; D perhaps matches TRBD1 (6 bases). Trimming took off 3 bases at V and 4 bases at J, with 20 bases between the two ends. Per the germline V gene, CDR1 is SGHVS and CDR2 is FNYEAQ. There are 17 residues in the CDR3. CDR3 sequence (DNA): TGTGCCAGCAGCTTCCGGCCAGGATGGACAGCGGCAGATACGCAGTATTTT. Translating gives CASSFRPGWTAADTQYF.